The 29 T cell receptor beta chains listed next were all sequenced from one sample in a study of T cells after yellow fever vaccination. TCRdb reprocessed the 5' RACE reads via MiXCR and lists one record per CDR3 protein. This table holds approximately 330,000 distinct CDR3 sequences, around 13% found once. This material consisted of CD4+ T cells sorted from PBMCs, taken 15 days after the yellow fever booster vaccination. The receptors were gathered from a man aged 18 to 29 who received the YFV17D yellow fever vaccine.

For the CDR3, the DNA is TGTGCCAGCAGTGACAGGCCTAACTATGGCTACACCTTC. This encodes CASSDRPNYGYTF. The rearrangement joins TRBV2 to TRBJ1-2, with no clear D. Trimming cost V 3 bases and J 0 bases, with 5 bases left between them. Per the germline V gene, CDR1 is SNHLY and CDR2 is FYNNEI. CDR3 length: 13 residues.

This clonotype was observed many times. The DNA for the CDR3 is TGTGCCAGCAGTCCCCGGCCGATAGGGCTGCATGAGCAGTTCTTC. Translated, it gives CASSPRPIGLHEQFF. The chain combines TRBV7-2 with TRBJ2-1; unclear D gene. Per germline, CDR1 SGHTA and CDR2 FQGNSA. V was cut by 6 bases and J by 8 bases, with 20 bases left in between. The CDR3 is 15 amino acids.

The table lists this clonotype with a few counts. V and J are TRBV4-1 and TRBJ2-5; 7 nucleotides agree with TRBD1. The CDR3 spans 15 residues. The V segment lost 3 bases and the J segment 5 bases; nucleotides outside the gene matches: 9. CDR1 and CDR2 (germline): MGHRA, YSYEKL. This CDR3 reads CASSQAPTGYETQYF. As DNA, the CDR3 is TGCGCCAGCAGCCAGGCTCCGACAGGGTACGAGACCCAGTACTTC.

This clonotype was detected a few times. This chain uses TRBV5-1 with TRBJ1-5; 10 positions match TRBD1. Germline lookup yields CDR1 SGHRS and CDR2 YFSETQ. The CDR3 loop spans 15 amino acids. After removal of 0 bases from V and 9 bases from J, the junction contained 6 bases not matched to a gene. CDR3 in DNA: TGCGCCAGCAGCTTGGACGGGACAGGGGAGTGGCCCCAGCATTTT. Protein: CASSLDGTGEWPQHF.

This clonotype was counted only a few times. The chain links TRBV4-3 to TRBJ2-7; D unclear. V was pared by 0 bases and J by 0 bases, with 12 bases between. The CDR3 totals 16 residues. Germline CDR1 and CDR2: LGHNA and YSLEER. The CDR3 reads CASSQESVPGSYEQYF. The CDR3 coding sequence is TGCGCCAGCAGCCAAGAAAGCGTCCCGGGCTCCTACGAGCAGTACTTC.

The rearrangement uses TRBV7-9 and TRBJ1-2; 8 positions agree with TRBD1. Germline lookup yields CDR1 SEHNR and CDR2 FQNEAQ (reference sequence). This CDR3 has 13 residues. V lost 1 base to trimming and J lost 8 bases; unmatched junction nucleotides: 3. DNA of the CDR3: TGTGCCAGCAGCTTAGATACAGGGGGAGGCTACACCTTC. Its translation: CASSLDTGGGYTF.

The gene calls are TRBV20-1 and TRBJ2-7, with a possible D match to TRBD1 (6 bases). Germline V lookup: CDR1 DFQATT, CDR2 SNEGSKA (reference sequence). The CDR3 loop spans 11 amino acids. The CDR3 here is CSCLRGGAREV. In nucleotides, the CDR3 is TGCAGTTGTCTCAGGGGTGGGGCTCGTGAAGTC.

This clonotype was picked up a small number of times. The chain joins TRBV12-3 or TRBV12-4 to TRBJ2-3; 9 bases agree with TRBD2. The trim removed 1 base at V and 2 bases at J, leaving 7 bases unmatched. The CDR3 has 17 residues. CDR3 DNA sequence: TGTGCCAGCAGTTTAGGGGGCAGCGGGGGGTTCACAGATACGCAGTATTTT. The encoded protein is CASSLGGSGGFTDTQYF.

This clonotype was observed a few times. This chain links TRBV18 with TRBJ2-7; no definite D call. The CDR3 spans 13 residues. V shed 0 bases and J shed 4 bases, with 7 bases lying between them. The germline V gene encodes CDR1 KGHSH and CDR2 LQKENI. This CDR3 reads CASSPPPRYEQYF. CDR3 nucleotide sequence: TGTGCCAGCTCACCACCGCCCAGGTACGAGCAGTACTTC. Combining the CDR3 with reference TRBV18 and TRBJ2-7 gives the whole variable domain NAGVMQNPRHLVRRRGQEARLRCSPMKGHSHVYWYRQLPEEGLKFMVYLQKENIIDESGMPKERFSAEFPKEGPSILRIQQVVRGDSAAYFCASSPPPRYEQYFGPGTRLTVT.

The chain has TRBV5-6 and TRBJ2-1; 12 nucleotides line up with TRBD2. The CDR3 runs 14 residues. Per the germline V gene, CDR1 is SGHDT and CDR2 is YYEEEE. With V trimmed by 5 bases and J by 10 bases, 7 bases remained unmatched. The CDR3 loop reads CASRSSGGAWEQFF. CDR3 DNA: TGTGCCAGCAGGTCTAGCGGGGGGGCCTGGGAGCAGTTCTTC.

This clonotype was seen more than once but under ten times. The chain joins TRBV29-1 to TRBJ1-1; possible D gene TRBD1, 6 bases. Looked up from germline, CDR1 is SQVTM and CDR2 is ANQGSEA. This CDR3 spans 12 amino acids. Trimming stripped 7 bases from V and 1 base from J, with 10 bases between. CDR3 nucleotides: TGCAGCGGGGGGGGCCAGAACACTGAAGCTTTCTTT. It specifies CSGGGQNTEAFF.

This clonotype was observed a handful of times. The chain employs TRBV5-4 and TRBJ2-1; 7 bases align to TRBD2. The CDR3 has 17 residues. The V segment lost 4 bases and the J segment 5 bases; nucleotides outside the gene matches: 15. From germline, CDR1 is SGHNT and CDR2 YYREEE (reference sequence). The CDR3 nucleotides read TGTGCCAGCAGCCGTCTTGGGAGCGGGGCATTTAACAATGAGCAGTTCTTC. It yields the protein CASSRLGSGAFNNEQFF.

The table lists this clonotype with a few counts. The chain recombines TRBV20-1 with TRBJ1-3, with D possibly being TRBD1 (5 bases). Trimming removed 3 bases from V and 8 bases from J, with 17 bases in between. Germline CDR1 is DFQATT and CDR2 is SNEGSKA (reference sequence). This CDR3 comprises 14 residues. The CDR3: CSARYPGLADTIYF. Written as DNA, the CDR3 is TGCAGTGCTAGGTACCCGGGACTTGCAGACACCATATATTTT.

The V and J genes are TRBV10-3 and TRBJ1-2; 9 nucleotides match TRBD1. Germline V gives CDR1 ENHRY, CDR2 SYGVKD. CDR3 length: 17 residues. Germline trimming cut 0 bases from V and 6 bases from J; bases unmatched to any gene: 11. CDR3 loop: CAISESMTGGRGDGYTF. The CDR3 DNA reads as TGTGCCATCAGTGAGTCTATGACAGGGGGTCGCGGGGATGGCTACACCTTC.

V is TRBV18 and J is TRBJ2-1; no definite D call. Germline CDR1 and CDR2: KGHSH and LQKENI. The ends were cut back, 6 bases at V and 5 bases at J, with 17 bases in the middle. This CDR3 comprises 15 residues. The CDR3 DNA is TGTGCCAGCTCGCCTATCCGAACGGAAAACAATGAGCAGTTCTTC. It encodes CASSPIRTENNEQFF.

The chain has TRBV5-6 and TRBJ2-7, with D hard to call. Germline CDR1 and CDR2: SGHDT and YYEEEE. V was trimmed by 4 bases and J by 3 bases, leaving 11 bases between them. The length of the CDR3 is 13 residues. This chain's CDR3 is CASSRRRIYEQYV. CDR3 nucleotide sequence: TGTGCCAGCAGCCGCCGGAGAATCTACGAGCAGTACGTC.

The V and J genes are TRBV20-1 and TRBJ1-1; 9 bases line up with TRBD1. CDR1 is DFQATT and CDR2 is SNEGSKA in the germline V gene (reference sequence). The CDR3 extends over 15 amino acids. V lost 6 bases to trimming and J lost 0 bases; unmatched junction nucleotides: 8. The CDR3 protein is CSARRQGVMNTEAFF. The DNA of the CDR3 is TGCAGTGCCCGGAGACAGGGGGTGATGAACACTGAAGCTTTCTTT.

J is TRBJ2-1 and V is TRBV3-1; D is undetermined. The CDR3 covers 14 residues. From germline, CDR1 is LGHDT and CDR2 YNNKEL (reference sequence). With 1 base removed from V and 6 bases from J, the gap between germline ends came to 10 bases. The CDR3 DNA reads as TGTGCCAGCAGCCAAGGTTCCTCCGGCAATGAGCAGTTCTTC. This encodes CASSQGSSGNEQFF.

Details on this clonotype: A much larger clone lies one base from this, so it may be a read error. The chain employs TRBV4-3 and TRBJ1-3; no definite D call. The CDR3 covers 13 residues. Germline CDR1 reads LGHNA; CDR2 reads YSLEER. The V gene lost 0 bases and the J gene lost 4 bases, with 4 bases spanning the gap. The CDR3 coding sequence is TGCGCCAGCAGCCAAGATGGGGGAAACACCATATATTTT. As protein: CASSQDGGNTIYF.

The gene calls are TRBV20-1 and TRBJ1-1, with D possibly being TRBD1 (6 bases). Germline CDR1 and CDR2: DFQATT and SNEGSKA (reference sequence). There are 14 residues in the CDR3. V was pared by 0 bases and J by 5 bases, with 13 bases between. This CDR3 is CSARDLGGRTEAFF. As DNA, the CDR3 is TGCAGTGCTAGAGATCTTGGGGGCAGGACTGAAGCTTTCTTT.

The V gene is TRBV6-6, the J gene TRBJ2-3; TRBD1 agrees at 11 bases. The length of the CDR3 is 17 residues. The trim removed 6 bases at V and 6 bases at J, leaving 14 bases unmatched. CDR1 and CDR2 from the germline V gene are MNHNY and SVGAGI (reference sequence). The CDR3 here is CASRAQGQGVFADTQYF. The CDR3 coding sequence is TGTGCCAGCAGAGCGCAGGGACAGGGGGTTTTCGCTGATACGCAGTATTTT.

This clonotype was counted between two and nine times. The V and J genes are TRBV4-2 and TRBJ2-2, with a tentative D call TRBD1 (6 bases). V lost 0 bases and J lost 0, with 8 bases in between. CDR1 LGHNA and CDR2 YNFKEQ come from the germline V gene. This CDR3 has 16 residues. The CDR3 DNA reads as TGTGCCAGCAGCCAAGAGGGGACAACGAACACCGGGGAGCTGTTTTTT. This gives the protein CASSQEGTTNTGELFF.

This clonotype occurred a few times. This chain joins TRBV5-4 and TRBJ2-7; TRBD1 matches 7 bases. CDR3 size: 12 residues. V trimming: 4 bases; J trimming: 6 bases; junction bases outside the gene matches: 4. Germline loops: CDR1 SGHNT, CDR2 YYREEE (reference sequence). The CDR3, as DNA: TGTGCCAGCAGCGTTCCAGGGGGCGAGCAGTACTTC. Its protein product is CASSVPGGEQYF.

The chain links TRBV6-5 to TRBJ2-7, with TRBD1 matching 11 bases. CDR3 length: 15 amino acids. J lost 7 bases, V lost 6 bases, and 11 bases had no gene match. Germline V gives CDR1 MNHEY, CDR2 SVGAGI. CDR3 amino acids: CASSGTGQGEAEQYF. The CDR3 DNA is TGTGCCAGCAGCGGAACGGGACAGGGGGAGGCAGAGCAGTACTTC.

The V gene is TRBV10-3, the J gene TRBJ2-5; D gene unclear. Germline assignment: CDR1 ENHRY and CDR2 SYGVKD. The CDR3 length is 12 residues. Trimming stripped 8 bases from V and 2 bases from J, with 9 bases between. The CDR3 loop reads CAIGVTQETQYF. The CDR3 DNA reads TGTGCCATCGGAGTGACGCAAGAGACCCAGTACTTC.

This clonotype appeared a few times. The chain is built from TRBV7-2 and TRBJ1-6; 7 bases map to TRBD1. The CDR3 extends over 18 amino acids. Germline V lookup: CDR1 SGHTA, CDR2 FQGNSA. After removal of 2 bases from V and 3 bases from J, the junction contained 10 bases not matched to a gene. CDR3 sequence reads: CASSLRGDRSYYNSPLHF. As DNA, the CDR3 is TGTGCCAGCAGCTTAAGAGGGGACAGATCTTACTATAATTCACCCCTCCACTTT.

This clonotype was counted once. This sequence joins TRBV7-9 and TRBJ2-3; D possibly corresponds to TRBD2 (5 bases). The CDR3 spans 14 residues. Looked up from germline, CDR1 is SEHNR and CDR2 is FQNEAQ (reference sequence). Trimming pared 1 base from V and 6 bases from J, leaving 11 bases between. The CDR3 protein is CASSLDWRADTQYF. Here the CDR3 DNA reads TGTGCCAGCAGCTTAGACTGGCGGGCGGATACGCAGTATTTT.

The rearrangement joins TRBV29-1 to TRBJ1-6; 7 bases are shared with TRBD1. This CDR3 comprises 14 residues. Per the germline V gene, CDR1 is SQVTM and CDR2 is ANQGSEA. V shed 5 bases, J shed 6 bases, and the junction held 7 bases outside the gene matches. This chain's CDR3 is CSVRDSSLNSPLHF. CDR3 in DNA: TGCAGCGTTCGGGACAGTTCACTTAATTCACCCCTCCACTTT.

This clonotype was found once. The CDR3 DNA follows: TGCGCCAGCAGCTTGGGGGCAGCTTCTCCTGGGGCCAACGTCCTGACTTTC. The encoded protein is CASSLGAASPGANVLTF. V is TRBV5-1 and J is TRBJ2-6; no clear D gene. The germline CDR1 and CDR2 sequences are SGHRS and YFSETQ. Between the trimmed V and J ends, which lost 0 bases and 2 bases, there was a span of 12 bases. The CDR3 has 17 amino acids.